The sequence of this T cell receptor (beta chain) was determined in a study of persistence of HIV-infected CD4 T cells. The stimulus was an HIV-1 Gag 15-mer peptide pool, 0.85 to 1 ug/peptide/mL. Responding CD4+ T cells were sorted by upregulation of both CD40 ligand and CD69. CD4+ T cell counts exceeded 400 cells/uL; CMV serology was positive. Stimulated PBMCs had first been depleted of CD8+ T cells. Notes on this clone: No antigen is known for it.

Sequencing used immunoSEQ version 4 in survey mode. Assay: immunoSEQ multiplex PCR; the TCRdb copy retains only in-frame clones and omits some. The sample lists over 15,000 clones, around three fifths seen once, with approximately 1.9% in the top ten. The CDR3 has 19 residues. Germline trimming cut 0 bases from V and 0 bases from J; bases unmatched to any gene: 7. Per the germline V gene, CDR1 is LNHNV and CDR2 is YYDKDF (reference sequence). The source was CD4+ T cells sorted from PBMCs after approximately 19-hour stimulation, collected from a patient who received antiretroviral therapy. The chain recombines TRBV15 with TRBJ2-6; 8 nucleotides line up with TRBD1. The TCR was taken from an adult woman with HIV who was CMV-seropositive. In DNA form, the CDR3 reads TGTGCCACCAGCAGAGATCTTGGGACAGGAAGCTCTGGGGCCAACGTCCTGACTTTC. As protein: CATSRDLGTGSSGANVLTF.